The 10 T cell receptor beta chains in this list originate from one sample, sequenced in a study of pediatric ulcerative colitis. Rectal tissue came from one to two pinch biopsies taken at colonoscopy. Produced via immunoSEQ multiplex PCR; TCRdb's table is partial and in-frame only. The sample includes approximately 15,000 clones, approximately 74% of them seen just once. The sequencing input was gut tissue. These TCRs come from a girl between 5 and 17 years old with moderate ulcerative colitis.

In its sample, this clone was seen a few times. The gene calls are TRBV5-1 and TRBJ1-2, with a possible D match to TRBD1 (6 bases). V was pared by 4 bases and J by 2 bases, with 9 bases between. The CDR3 has 13 amino acids. In germline, CDR1 is SGHRS, CDR2 YFSETQ. In DNA, the CDR3 is TGCGCCAGCAGCGGGCAGGGGAACTATGGCTACACCTTC. Protein: CASSGQGNYGYTF.

This chain links TRBV19 with TRBJ2-3; D might be TRBD2 (6 bases). V dropped 5 bases and J dropped 4 bases, with 19 bases sitting between them. Germline V CDR1 and CDR2: LNHDA, SQIVND (reference sequence). The length of the CDR3 is 16 residues. This CDR3 is CASSQLAGSLPDTQYF. CDR3 coding DNA: TGTGCCAGTAGTCAGCTGGCGGGGAGTCTTCCAGATACGCAGTATTTT.

The chain combines TRBV6-6 with TRBJ2-5, with a tentative D call TRBD2 (6 bases). CDR1 MNHNY and CDR2 SVGAGI come from the germline V gene (reference sequence). This CDR3 comprises 14 residues. Trimming pared 7 bases from V and 0 bases from J, leaving 12 bases between. The CDR3 reads CASTLRGYQETQYF. CDR3 nucleotides: TGTGCCAGCACCCTCCGGGGGTACCAAGAGACCCAGTACTTC.

The rearrangement joins TRBV5-4 to TRBJ2-3, with D unclear. Trimming shortened V by 2 bases and J by 11 bases, and 21 bases separated the two germline ends. Germline CDR1 SGHNT, CDR2 YYREEE (reference sequence). This CDR3 contains 15 residues. This chain's CDR3 is CASSFSNAPLGGQYF. In nucleotides, the CDR3 is TGTGCCAGCAGCTTTTCTAACGCCCCTCTAGGCGGGCAGTATTTT.

V gene TRBV10-3 combines with J gene TRBJ2-1; TRBD2 is a possible D gene (5 bases). Trimming removed 8 bases at V and 0 bases at J, with 11 bases between. Germline V CDR1 and CDR2: ENHRY, SYGVKD. The CDR3 runs 14 residues. In nucleotides, the CDR3 is TGTGCCATCCGCCGACTAAGCTCCTACAATGAGCAGTTCTTC. Amino acids: CAIRRLSSYNEQFF.

V usage is TRBV7-3 and J usage is TRBJ1-4; TRBD1 is a possible D gene (6 bases). This CDR3 is 23 amino acids long. Germline lookup yields CDR1 SGHTA and CDR2 FQGTGA. The V and J ends lost 1 base and 0 bases respectively, with 30 bases between them. The CDR3 spells CASSLISPTRQVRSESTNEKLFF. CDR3 sequence (DNA): TGTGCCAGCAGCTTAATCAGTCCGACCCGACAGGTACGCTCCGAGTCAACTAATGAAAAACTGTTTTTT. Supplemented by reference TRBV7-3 and TRBJ1-4, the full variable domain reads GAGVSQTPSNKVTEKGKYVELRCDPISGHTALYWYRQSLGQGPEFLIYFQGTGAADDSGLPNDRFFAVRPEGSVSTLKIQRTERGDSAVYLCASSLISPTRQVRSESTNEKLFFGSGTQLSVL.

The J gene is TRBJ2-1, the V gene TRBV13; no clear D gene. The V and J ends lost 5 bases and 0 bases respectively, with 17 bases between them. CDR3 length equals 17 residues. The germline gives CDR1 PRHDT, CDR2 FYEKMQ (reference sequence). Here the CDR3 reads CASSPGKGKSSYNEQFF. CDR3 DNA sequence: TGTGCCAGCAGCCCTGGGAAGGGAAAAAGCTCCTACAATGAGCAGTTCTTC.

The J gene is TRBJ1-1, the V gene TRBV10-1, with TRBD1 as a possible D gene (6 bases). Trimming took off 7 bases at V and 4 bases at J, with 16 bases between the two ends. In germline, CDR1 is WNHNN, CDR2 SYGVQD (reference sequence). The CDR3 is made up of 14 amino acids. The CDR3 coding sequence is TGCGCCAGCAAAGGGAAGGGGGGGTCCACTGAAGCTTTCTTT. Protein: CASKGKGGSTEAFF.

The rearrangement joins TRBV9 to TRBJ2-3, with no clear D. CDR3 length: 14 amino acids. The germline gives CDR1 SGDLS, CDR2 YYNGEE. V gave up 4 bases and J gave up 0 bases, with 9 bases separating them. The CDR3 loop reads CASSTRPSTDTQYF. CDR3 in DNA: TGTGCCAGCAGCACGCGGCCTAGCACAGATACGCAGTATTTT.

The chain links TRBV4-1 to TRBJ1-1, with D maybe TRBD1 (6 bases). CDR1 and CDR2 (germline): MGHRA, YSYEKL. CDR3 length equals 13 residues. V dropped 2 bases and J dropped 5 bases, with 9 bases sitting between them. The CDR3 is CASSQQGITEAFF. In nucleotides, the CDR3 is TGCGCCAGCAGCCAACAGGGGATAACTGAAGCTTTCTTT.